This TCR beta chain emerged from a study of T-cell memory formation after mild COVID-19. Study-level points and caveats: Clones which contracted sat mainly in CM and EM if CD4+, and in EMRA if CD8+.

Comment on this clonotype: What it recognizes is unknown.

TCRdb used MiXCR to reprocess the 5' RACE reads, holding one entry per CDR3 protein. The sample lists fewer than 450,000 distinct CDR3 sequences; roughly 26% were seen once. V lost 4 bases and J 0 bases, leaving 26 bases between the germline ends. CDR3 length: 21 residues. CDR1 SGDLS and CDR2 YYNGEE come from the germline V gene. The V and J genes are TRBV9 and TRBJ2-6; D is ambiguous. This clonotype was sampled from an adult woman who had mild COVID-19 (a few samples of this study predate the infection). Cell type and time point are not known. Material: PBMCs or a T cell subset sorted from them (not recorded which). In DNA form, the CDR3 reads TGTGCCAGCAGCCATTCATCCGGCATCCCACCAGTCGGCTCTGGGGCCAACGTCCTGACTTTC. Its protein is CASSHSSGIPPVGSGANVLTF. Variable domain in full (rest from reference TRBV9 and TRBJ2-6): DSGVTQTPKHLITATGQRVTLRCSPRSGDLSVYWYQQSLDQGLQFLIQYYNGEERAKGNILERFSAQQFPDLHSELNLSSLELGDSALYFCASSHSSGIPPVGSGANVLTFGAGSRLTVL.